Below, 21 T cell receptor beta chains from the same sample are listed, as sequenced in a study of molecular identifiers for immune sequencing clone quantification. TCRdb fed the PCR reads into MiXCR, producing one record per CDR3 protein. The sample lists around 480,000 distinct CDR3 sequences, roughly 23% seen once, with around 0.84% in the top ten. Input material: naive CD8+ T cells from blood, with Jurkat cell RNA spiked in. Subset noted: FACS-sorted CD8+CD4-CCR7+CD45RA+ naive T cells. The receptors were sampled from a human donor in good health. Some libraries in this study had Jurkat cell RNA spiked in.

In this sample, this clonotype turned up a few times. The V gene is TRBV18, the J gene TRBJ2-5; D is possibly TRBD1 (6 bases). CDR1 is KGHSH and CDR2 is LQKENI in the germline V gene. The CDR3 has 15 residues. Deletions cut 6 bases from V and 1 base from J, with 15 bases between. CDR3 coding DNA: TGTGCCAGCTCTCCTGGTGCAGGGGTCCAAGAGACCCAGTACTTC. It codes for CASSPGAGVQETQYF.

This clonotype was seen many times. V usage is TRBV6-6 and J usage is TRBJ1-5; TRBD1 matches 12 bases. With V trimmed by 5 bases and J by 2 bases, 13 bases remained unmatched. The germline V gene has CDR1 MNHNY and CDR2 SVGAGI (reference sequence). This CDR3 contains 19 residues. CDR3 protein: CASSPRDRGHTTGNQPQHF. CDR3 coding DNA: TGTGCCAGCAGTCCACGGGACAGGGGGCACACCACGGGCAATCAGCCCCAGCATTTT.

The V and J genes are TRBV11-2 and TRBJ2-3; perhaps D is TRBD1 or TRBD2 (6 bases each). There are 15 residues in the CDR3. V was trimmed by 3 bases and J by 2 bases, leaving 12 bases between them. CDR1 SGHAT and CDR2 FQNNGV come from the germline V gene. The DNA of the CDR3 is TGTGCCAGCAGCTTTATGGGGGGCCCCACAGATACGCAGTATTTT. Its protein is CASSFMGGPTDTQYF.

This clonotype has a count of ten or more. J is TRBJ2-3 and V is TRBV2, with 11 bases identical to TRBD2. CDR1 is SNHLY and CDR2 is FYNNEI in the germline V gene. The CDR3 covers 16 residues. The V and J ends lost 3 bases and 1 base, in that order; junction bases with no gene match: 3. CDR3 in DNA: TGTGCCAGCAGTGATCCACTAGCGGGGGGCACAGATACGCAGTATTTT. As protein: CASSDPLAGGTDTQYF.

V usage is TRBV6-5 and J usage is TRBJ1-2; maybe TRBD1 (5 bases). This CDR3 is 12 amino acids long. Trimming stripped 6 bases from V and 8 bases from J, with 13 bases between. CDR1 is MNHEY and CDR2 is SVGAGI in the germline V gene. CDR3 coding DNA: TGTGCCAGCAGCGGTGGGGGGAACGGCTACACCTTC. Translation gives CASSGGGNGYTF.

This clonotype was counted many times. The chain uses TRBV28 and TRBJ1-5; no definite D call. The CDR3 loop spans 15 amino acids. The germline V and J ends were trimmed by 6 bases and 5 bases, with 17 bases remaining between them. CDR1 and CDR2 from the germline V gene are MDHEN and SYDVKM. CDR3 amino acids: CASSLEQVGHQPQHF. As DNA, the CDR3 is TGTGCCAGCAGCTTAGAGCAGGTCGGACATCAGCCCCAGCATTTT.

This clonotype appeared once. The V call is TRBV6-6, the J call TRBJ2-3; no reliable D call. The CDR3 is 14 amino acids. CDR1 is MNHNY, CDR2 SVGAGI, per germline (reference sequence). V dropped 11 bases and J dropped 3 bases, with 18 bases sitting between them. The CDR3 DNA is TGTGCCGGCACCCTCACCGGGTTGACAGATACGCAGTATTTT. Protein sequence: CAGTLTGLTDTQYF.

The V call is TRBV4-3, the J call TRBJ1-3; D possibly corresponds to TRBD1 (5 bases). CDR3 length: 14 amino acids. In germline, CDR1 is LGHNA, CDR2 YSLEER. Trimming took 2 bases from V and 4 from J, leaving 9 bases between them. The CDR3 DNA reads TGCGCCAGCAGCCAAAAAGGACACGGAAACACCATATATTTT. Translated, it gives CASSQKGHGNTIYF.

This clonotype was observed a handful of times. The chain uses TRBV27 and TRBJ1-2; D remains ambiguous. The ends were cut back, 2 bases at V and 6 bases at J, with 13 bases in the middle. This CDR3 has 14 amino acids. In germline, CDR1 is MNHEY, CDR2 SMNVEV (reference sequence). The CDR3 sequence: CASSLNVGLDGYTF. In DNA form, the CDR3 reads TGTGCCAGCAGTTTAAATGTGGGTTTGGATGGCTACACCTTC.

The table lists this clonotype with a few counts. This CDR3 reads CASSFEHRDTQYF. The DNA of the CDR3 is TGTGCCAGCAGTTTCGAGCACCGGGATACGCAGTATTTT. This rearrangement joins TRBV12-3 or TRBV12-4 to TRBJ2-3; D ambiguous. The CDR3 has 13 amino acids. V was cut by 3 bases and J by 6 bases, with 10 bases left in between.

This clonotype has ten or more counts. The chain couples TRBV28 to TRBJ1-5; TRBD1 might be the D (6 bases). Per the germline V gene, CDR1 is MDHEN and CDR2 is SYDVKM. With 0 bases removed from V and 0 bases from J, the gap between germline ends came to 12 bases. The CDR3 runs to 17 residues. The CDR3 is CASSLWGGQISNQPQHF. CDR3 nucleotides: TGTGCCAGCAGTTTATGGGGGGGGCAGATTAGCAATCAGCCCCAGCATTTT.

This clonotype was found many times. The J gene is TRBJ1-1, the V gene TRBV18; D is possibly TRBD1 (5 bases). The CDR3 contains 12 residues. Germline CDR1 and CDR2: KGHSH and LQKENI. Trimming left V 3 bases short and J 7 bases short, with 9 bases between. CDR3 amino acids: CASSPPGDEAFF. For the CDR3, the DNA is TGTGCCAGCTCACCGCCGGGGGATGAAGCTTTCTTT.

Comment on this clonotype: This CDR3 is missing its conserved last phenylalanine or tryptophan, likely due to a read error. The rearrangement uses TRBV20-1 and TRBJ1-1, with a weak D call TRBD1 (6 bases). CDR1 is DFQATT, CDR2 SNEGSKA, per germline (reference sequence). This CDR3 has 16 residues. V lost 0 bases, J lost 6 bases, and 20 bases lay in between. CDR3 DNA sequence: TGCAGTGCTAGAGATCAGGGACACCCTTTGGCGGCTGAAGCTTTCTCT. This gives the protein CSARDQGHPLAAEAFS.

Details on this clonotype: A much bigger clone sits one base away, suggesting this may be a read error. The chain uses TRBV7-9 and TRBJ2-2; 9 bases align to TRBD2. The CDR3 covers 15 residues. Germline CDR1 SEHNR, CDR2 FQNEAQ (reference sequence). CDR3 protein: CASGSPSGNPGELFF. The CDR3 DNA follows: TGTGCCAGCGGCTCTCCTAGCGGGAACCCCGGGGAGCTGTTTTTT. Full variable domain (missing parts from reference TRBV7-9 and TRBJ2-2): DTGVSQNPRHKITKRGQNVTFRCDPISEHNRLYWYRQTLGQGPEFLTYFQNEAQLEKSRLLSDRFSAERPKGSFSTLEIQRTEQGDSAMYLCASGSPSGNPGELFFGEGSRLTVL.

The rearrangement links TRBV30 to TRBJ1-1; D is unclear. CDR1 and CDR2 (germline): GTSNPN, SVGIG (reference sequence). V lost 4 bases to trimming and J lost 7 bases, with 13 bases between them. The CDR3 has 12 residues. In DNA form, the CDR3 reads TGTGCCTGGACCCAAACGTCAGTTGAAGCTTTCTTT. Its protein product is CAWTQTSVEAFF.

This clonotype appeared many times. The chain uses TRBV7-3 and TRBJ2-1; either TRBD1 or TRBD2 may supply D (6 bases each). This CDR3 is built from 14 residues. Germline-derived CDR1 and CDR2 are SGHTA and FQGTGA. V was clipped by 8 bases and J by 6 bases, with 17 bases between them. The CDR3, as DNA: TGTGCCAGCGCCGAGGGGGGCTACTCCAATGAGCAGTTCTTC. This translates into CASAEGGYSNEQFF.

Of note for this clonotype: Since a much larger clone is just one base distant, this may be a read error. The rearrangement uses TRBV28 and TRBJ2-3, with D hard to call. Germline V gives CDR1 MDHEN, CDR2 SYDVKM. This CDR3 comprises 11 residues. V dropped 8 bases and J dropped 3 bases, with 6 bases sitting between them. This chain's CDR3 is CASHVTDTQYF. For the CDR3, the DNA is TGTGCCAGCCATGTGACAGATACGCAGTATTTT. Drawing the rest from reference TRBV28 and TRBJ2-3, the complete variable domain is DVKVTQSSRYLVKRTGEKVFLECVQDMDHENMFWYRQDPGLGLRLIYFSYDVKMKEKGDIPEGYSVSREKKERFSLILESASTNQTSMYLCASHVTDTQYFGPGTRLTVL.

The sample holds many counts of this clonotype. V is TRBV7-6 and J is TRBJ2-7; D remains ambiguous. The CDR3 has 14 amino acids. Germline V gene lookup returns CDR1 SGHVS and CDR2 FNYEAQ. The V end lost 3 bases, the J end lost 4 bases, and 13 bases lay between the germline ends. CDR3: CASSFRPVGYEQYF. The CDR3 DNA follows: TGTGCCAGCAGCTTTAGGCCCGTGGGTTACGAGCAGTACTTC. Full variable domain (outside the CDR3, taken from reference TRBV7-6 and TRBJ2-7): GAGVSQSPRYKVTKRGQDVALRCDPISGHVSLYWYRQALGQGPEFLTYFNYEAQQDKSGLPNDRFSAERPEGSISTLTIQRTEQRDSAMYRCASSFRPVGYEQYFGPGTRLTVT.

Concerning this clonotype: This could be a read error, since a much larger clone is one nucleotide away. CDR3 loop: CASRTSLGGTDAFF. The DNA for the CDR3 is TGCGCCAGCAGGACATCGTTAGGAGGCACTGACGCTTTCTTT. The chain employs TRBV4-3 and TRBJ1-1; the D is unclear. Germline V gene sequence: CDR1 LGHNA, CDR2 YSLEER. The length of the CDR3 is 14 residues.

This clonotype was detected only a few times. CDR3 in DNA: TGTGCCAGCCGGCCGGGACCTATGAGCTACGAGCAGTACTTC. As protein: CASRPGPMSYEQYF. J is TRBJ2-7 and V is TRBV18, with D tentatively TRBD1 or TRBD2 (5 bases each). The CDR3 runs to 14 residues. V shed 8 bases and J shed 3 bases, with 17 bases lying between them. Germline V gene lookup returns CDR1 KGHSH and CDR2 LQKENI.

This clonotype was observed a handful of times. The chain employs TRBV2 and TRBJ2-7; 9 bases are a match to TRBD1. Germline V lookup: CDR1 SNHLY, CDR2 FYNNEI. The CDR3 consists of 15 residues. V gave up 6 bases and J gave up 4 bases; unmatched junction bases: 10. The DNA for the CDR3 is TGTGCCAGCAGCGGGGGGACAGGGATTTCGTACGAGCAGTACTTC. Translating gives CASSGGTGISYEQYF.